The 27 T cell receptor beta chains presented below share a single source sample, sequenced in a study of T cells in localized non-small cell lung cancer. Some clones are missing from TCRdb's copy, which holds only in-frame ones; the method was immunoSEQ multiplex PCR. This table holds 50,000 to 75,000 clones, around 90% found once. This specimen consisted of peripheral blood, obtained before any cancer treatment. All receptors come from a man aged 40 to 69 with stage I squamous cell lung carcinoma.

The gene calls are TRBV6-5 and TRBJ2-7, with D tentatively TRBD2 (5 bases). The V end lost 6 bases, the J end lost 6 bases, and 12 bases lay between the germline ends. Germline assignment: CDR1 MNHEY and CDR2 SVGAGI. The CDR3 sequence is 12 residues long. The CDR3 sequence is CASSPGKGEQYF. As DNA, the CDR3 is TGTGCCAGCAGCCCGGGGAAGGGCGAGCAGTACTTC.

As for this clone: The junction and the germline gene differ at one end; a read error may be behind it. The chain combines TRBV7-7 with TRBJ2-2, with no clear D. CDR3 length equals 15 residues. In germline, CDR1 is SSHAT, CDR2 FNYEAQ (reference sequence). For the CDR3, the DNA is TGTGCTAGCAGCTATACCAGCACGAGCACCGGGGAGCTGTTTTTT. Translating it yields CASSYTSTSTGELFF.

On this clone: An end of the junction differs from the germline gene, which may be a read error. The chain couples TRBV7-9 to TRBJ1-4, with D tentatively TRBD1 (5 bases). Germline CDR1 reads SEHNR; CDR2 reads FQNEAQ (reference sequence). The CDR3 runs 15 residues. The CDR3 region has the DNA TGTGCCAGCAGCTTAAGTATGTCTCTGGGGGGAAAAACTGTTTTT. Protein product: CASSLSMSLGGKTVF.

The count of this clone is one. V usage is TRBV6-6 and J usage is TRBJ2-5; 10 bases agree with TRBD1. The CDR3 contains 14 residues. Unmatched junction bases numbered 2, after V lost 6 bases and J lost 1 base. Germline CDR1 and CDR2: MNHNY and SVGAGI (reference sequence). The chain's CDR3 is CASSRQGAQETQYF. The CDR3 nucleotides read TGTGCCAGCAGCCGACAGGGGGCCCAAGAGACCCAGTACTTC.

This clone has a single count. The rearrangement links TRBV19 to TRBJ2-4, with D perhaps being TRBD1 or TRBD2 (6 bases each). Germline V gives CDR1 LNHDA, CDR2 SQIVND (reference sequence). This CDR3 is 16 amino acids long. V lost 7 bases to trimming and J lost 0 bases, with 16 bases between them. The CDR3 reads CASNPTRGVAKNIQYF. CDR3 coding DNA: TGTGCCAGTAACCCTACGAGGGGGGTAGCCAAAAACATTCAGTACTTC. Together with reference TRBV19 and TRBJ2-4, the CDR3 gives the full variable domain: DGGITQSPKYLFRKEGQNVTLSCEQNLNHDAMYWYRQDPGQGLRLIYYSQIVNDFQKGDIAEGYSVSREKKESFPLTVTSAQKNPTAFYLCASNPTRGVAKNIQYFGAGTRLSVL.

The rearrangement links TRBV7-8 to TRBJ2-3; TRBD2 might be the D (6 bases). The CDR3 loop spans 13 amino acids. Between the trimmed V and J ends, which lost 7 bases and 9 bases, there was a span of 17 bases. The germline V gene has CDR1 SGHVS and CDR2 FQNEAQ. CDR3 in amino acids: CASTISGLGTQYF. The DNA for the CDR3 is TGTGCCAGCACCATTAGCGGTCTCGGGACGCAGTATTTT.

This chain uses TRBV10-1 with TRBJ1-1; the D is unclear. V was cut by 2 bases and J by 4 bases, with 8 bases left in between. The germline gives CDR1 WNHNN, CDR2 SYGVQD (reference sequence). This CDR3 is built from 13 residues. This CDR3 reads CASSEGLGTEAFF. The CDR3 DNA reads TGCGCCAGCAGTGAGGGCCTCGGCACTGAAGCTTTCTTT.

The V gene is TRBV29-1, the J gene TRBJ1-5, with TRBD1 matching 7 bases. This CDR3 has 13 amino acids. J lost 7 bases, V lost 5 bases, and 8 bases had no gene match. Germline V gene lookup returns CDR1 SQVTM and CDR2 ANQGSEA. The CDR3 loop is CSVRQGSDQPQHF. The CDR3 nucleotides are TGCAGCGTTAGACAGGGTTCAGACCAGCCCCAGCATTTT.

The V and J genes are TRBV4-1 and TRBJ2-7; D remains ambiguous. The CDR3 runs to 14 residues. Germline V CDR1 and CDR2: MGHRA, YSYEKL. V lost 2 bases, J lost 2 bases, and 10 bases lay in between. CDR3 DNA sequence: TGCGCCAGCAGCCAACCCGAACGGGCCTACGAGCAGTACTTC. Amino acid sequence: CASSQPERAYEQYF.

The chain has TRBV7-9 and TRBJ1-4; D gene ambiguous. V was cut by 6 bases and J by 4 bases, with 9 bases left in between. This CDR3 comprises 13 residues. Germline V gene data show CDR1 as SEHNR and CDR2 as FQNEAQ (reference sequence). As DNA, the CDR3 is TGTGCCAGCAGATCCGCACGTAATGAAAAACTGTTTTTT. This gives the protein CASRSARNEKLFF.

This clone was detected only once. V is TRBV18 and J is TRBJ2-3; D unresolved. CDR1 KGHSH and CDR2 LQKENI come from the germline V gene. V was trimmed by 0 bases and J by 1 base, leaving 14 bases between them. The CDR3 has 17 residues. The DNA of the CDR3 is TGTGCCAGCTCACCACCGTCTCGTGGAGTCCGCACAGATACGCAGTATTTT. It codes for CASSPPSRGVRTDTQYF.

This chain uses TRBV6-5 with TRBJ2-4; the D is unclear. The CDR3 has 14 amino acids. Trimming took off 2 bases at V and 0 bases at J, with 5 bases between the two ends. Germline CDR1 is MNHEY and CDR2 is SVGAGI. This CDR3 is CASSYRRAKNIQYF. CDR3 bases: TGTGCCAGCAGTTACAGGAGAGCCAAAAACATTCAGTACTTC.

The chain joins TRBV7-6 to TRBJ1-1, with TRBD1 as a possible D gene (5 bases). CDR1 is SGHVS and CDR2 is FNYEAQ in the germline V gene. The CDR3 contains 17 residues. Trimming left V 4 bases short and J 2 bases short, with 20 bases between. CDR3 nucleotides: TGTGCCAGCAGCTCTCTCACCCCGGGACCTTATAACACTGAAGCTTTCTTT. Its protein product is CASSSLTPGPYNTEAFF.

V is TRBV6-5 and J is TRBJ2-1; D may match TRBD1 or TRBD2 (5 bases each). The CDR3 is made up of 14 amino acids. Germline values: CDR1 MNHEY, CDR2 SVGAGI. Trimming shortened V by 10 bases and J by 6 bases, and 19 bases separated the two germline ends. The CDR3 here is CATTPGPRVNEQFF. CDR3 DNA sequence: TGTGCCACTACGCCGGGACCCCGAGTCAATGAGCAGTTCTTC.

The chain uses TRBV6-5 and TRBJ1-2, with 7 bases that match TRBD1. Trimming took 5 bases from V and 8 from J; bases not matched to a gene: 14. CDR1 is MNHEY and CDR2 is SVGAGI in the germline V gene. This CDR3 has 15 residues. CDR3 nucleotides: TGTGCCAGCAGTCCACCCGGGACAGAAAAGGACGGCTACACCTTC. As protein: CASSPPGTEKDGYTF.

This clone appeared a single time. The V call is TRBV6-5, the J call TRBJ2-7; 8 bases agree with TRBD1. The CDR3 loop spans 13 amino acids. Germline V lookup: CDR1 MNHEY, CDR2 SVGAGI. V was clipped by 4 bases and J by 3 bases; unmatched bases: 2. CDR3 loop: CASSSGTGYEQYF. The CDR3 DNA reads TGTGCCAGCAGTTCCGGGACAGGCTACGAGCAGTACTTC.

J is TRBJ2-3 and V is TRBV19; 8 bases line up with TRBD2. After removal of 5 bases from V and 4 bases from J, the junction contained 5 bases not matched to a gene. CDR1 is LNHDA, CDR2 SQIVND, per germline (reference sequence). The CDR3 covers 14 residues. This CDR3 is CASSLSGSSDTQYF. CDR3 sequence (DNA): TGTGCCAGTAGTTTAAGCGGGAGTTCAGATACGCAGTATTTT.

J is TRBJ1-1 and V is TRBV18; no clear D gene. V was pared by 5 bases and J by 0 bases, with 13 bases between. CDR1 KGHSH and CDR2 LQKENI come from the germline V gene. CDR3 length: 15 residues. CDR3 protein: CASSTLDTMNTEAFF. The CDR3 DNA follows: TGTGCCAGCTCAACTCTTGACACCATGAACACTGAAGCTTTCTTT.

The V call is TRBV6-5, the J call TRBJ2-7; TRBD1 matches at 10 bases. The CDR3 has 16 residues. With V trimmed by 4 bases and J by 7 bases, 13 bases remained unmatched. Looked up from germline, CDR1 is MNHEY and CDR2 is SVGAGI. The CDR3 sequence: CASSSSPGTGDSEQYF. The DNA of the CDR3 is TGTGCCAGCAGTTCCTCCCCCGGGACAGGGGACAGTGAGCAGTACTTC.

The V call is TRBV6-6, the J call TRBJ1-2; perhaps TRBD1 as D (6 bases). The CDR3 is made up of 13 amino acids. Germline V gene lookup returns CDR1 MNHNY and CDR2 SVGAGI (reference sequence). V lost 5 bases and J 4 bases, leaving 11 bases between the germline ends. Here the CDR3 DNA reads TGTGCCAGCAGTACCAGACAGGCCTATGGCTACACCTTC. It translates to CASSTRQAYGYTF.

The chain couples TRBV6-6 to TRBJ2-2, with D tentatively TRBD1 or TRBD2 (6 bases each). The germline V gene encodes CDR1 MNHNY and CDR2 SVGAGI (reference sequence). V was clipped by 6 bases and J by 6 bases, with 20 bases between them. This CDR3 is 16 amino acids long. The CDR3 is CASSLTGTQGSGELFF. CDR3 in DNA: TGTGCCAGCAGCCTTACCGGGACTCAGGGGTCCGGGGAGCTGTTTTTT.

The rearrangement links TRBV20-1 to TRBJ1-4; D is perhaps TRBD1 (6 bases). Trimming took 2 bases from V and 15 from J, leaving 13 bases between them. Germline values: CDR1 DFQATT, CDR2 SNEGSKA (reference sequence). The CDR3 is 11 residues long. CDR3 amino acids: CSARLGAGVFF. Here the CDR3 DNA reads TGCAGTGCTAGACTCGGGGCAGGGGTGTTTTTT.

The chain has TRBV7-3 and TRBJ2-5; D perhaps matches TRBD2 (5 bases). Germline V gene data show CDR1 as SGHTA and CDR2 as FQGTGA. V was trimmed by 3 bases and J by 3 bases, leaving 8 bases between them. The CDR3 is 13 amino acids. Here the CDR3 DNA reads TGTGCCAGCAGCTTTGGGCGGGAAGAGACCCAGTACTTC. Translated, it gives CASSFGREETQYF.

V and J are TRBV6-5 and TRBJ2-2, with D possibly being TRBD1 or TRBD2 (5 bases each). Trimming pared 4 bases from V and 6 bases from J, leaving 15 bases between. The CDR3 spans 15 residues. Looked up from germline, CDR1 is MNHEY and CDR2 is SVGAGI. This chain's CDR3 is CASSFRDPTPGELFF. Here the CDR3 DNA reads TGTGCCAGCAGTTTCCGGGACCCTACTCCCGGGGAGCTGTTTTTT.

This clone appeared once. The genes are TRBV7-9 and TRBJ1-2; D remains unclear. Trimming left V 4 bases short and J 7 bases short, with 16 bases between. Germline V gene sequence: CDR1 SEHNR, CDR2 FQNEAQ (reference sequence). The CDR3 loop spans 14 amino acids. In nucleotides, the CDR3 is TGTGCCAGCAGCTCCCGGGTAGGCGCCTCTGGCTACACCTTC. Its protein is CASSSRVGASGYTF.

The chain has TRBV7-6 and TRBJ2-3, with no clear D. The CDR3 runs to 16 residues. V lost 2 bases and J 2 bases, leaving 14 bases between the germline ends. CDR1 is SGHVS, CDR2 FNYEAQ, per germline. CDR3 nucleotide sequence: TGTGCCAGCAGCTTAAGAATGGCGGCTTACACAGATACGCAGTATTTT. It encodes CASSLRMAAYTDTQYF.

This clone was counted a single time. V gene TRBV27 combines with J gene TRBJ2-1, with D unclear. Looked up from germline, CDR1 is MNHEY and CDR2 is SMNVEV (reference sequence). This CDR3 has 9 residues. The germline V and J ends were trimmed by 10 bases and 10 bases, with 8 bases remaining between them. The CDR3 DNA reads TGTGCCATCCTCCGGGAGCAGTTCTTC. Its protein product is CAILREQFF.